Each of the 8 T cell receptor beta chains below was sequenced from the same sample in a study of shared clonotypes between healthy human individuals. Only in-frame clones appear in the TCRdb table, and some are missing; sequencing was by immunoSEQ multiplex PCR. The data contain more than 2,000,000 clones, 90% to 95% of them singletons. Sequenced material: naive CD4+ T cells sorted from blood. Subset indicated: CD45RA+ positively selected. All receptors come from a man between 18 and 29 years old in good health.

The chain uses TRBV9 and TRBJ2-1, with 13 bases aligning to TRBD2. The CDR3 length is 15 residues. The V gene end was trimmed by 0 bases and the J gene end by 10 bases; junction bases not matched to a gene: 4. The germline gives CDR1 SGDLS, CDR2 YYNGEE. Written as DNA, the CDR3 is TGTGCCAGCAGCGTAGGGGGGACTAGCGGGACCGAGCAGTTCTTC. It specifies CASSVGGTSGTEQFF.

About this clone itself: Because the CDR3 is missing its conserved closing phenylalanine or tryptophan, this is likely a read error. The DNA is left out, because the CDR3 cannot be placed on it with certainty; the CDR3 is given as TCRdb lists it. The V gene is TRBV12-2, the J gene TRBJ1-1. TRBV12-2 is reported as a pseudogene. The CDR3 extends over 11 residues, inclusive of both ends. This chain's CDR3 is CASRLPRVGFS.

V is TRBV7-3 and J is TRBJ2-2; 10 bases map to TRBD1. Per the germline V gene, CDR1 is SGHTA and CDR2 is FQGTGA. V trimming: 5 bases; J trimming: 6 bases; junction bases outside the gene matches: 3. This CDR3 comprises 14 residues. CDR3 DNA sequence: TGTGCCAGCAGCGGACAGGGGGGTGCCGGGGAGCTGTTTTTT. Encoded protein: CASSGQGGAGELFF.

The CDR3 DNA reads as TGTGCCAGTAGTATCCCCAAAGACAGGGCGAAGGGTCAGCCCCAGCATTTT. Its translation: CASSIPKDRAKGQPQHF. The chain has TRBV19 and TRBJ1-5; TRBD1 agrees at 7 bases. V dropped 3 bases and J dropped 6; count of bases not matched to a gene: 14. This CDR3 spans 17 amino acids. CDR1 and CDR2 (germline): LNHDA, SQIVND (reference sequence).

The V call is TRBV19, the J call TRBJ1-5, with TRBD1 matching over 7 bases. Per the germline V gene, CDR1 is LNHDA and CDR2 is SQIVND (reference sequence). There are 13 residues in the CDR3. The trim removed 4 bases at V and 7 bases at J, leaving 4 bases unmatched. DNA for the CDR3: TGTGCCAGTAGTAAGACAGGGAGCCAGCCCCAGCATTTT. This encodes CASSKTGSQPQHF.

V and J are TRBV2 and TRBJ1-5; D is unclear. CDR1 is SNHLY, CDR2 FYNNEI, per germline. Trimming stripped 8 bases from V and 3 bases from J, with 11 bases between. The CDR3 has 13 residues. The CDR3 region has the DNA TGTGCCAGCTCCGGACGGCCCAATCAGCCCCAGCATTTT. It specifies CASSGRPNQPQHF. The entire variable domain, with the rest obtained from reference TRBV2 and TRBJ1-5, is as follows: EPEVTQTPSHQVTQMGQEVILRCVPISNHLYFYWYRQILGQKVEFLVSFYNNEISEKSEIFDDQFSVERPDGSNFTLKIRSTKLEDSAMYFCASSGRPNQPQHFGDGTRLSIL.

The chain has TRBV4-3 and TRBJ1-4; D remains ambiguous. The V end lost 6 bases, the J end lost 0 bases, and 11 bases lay between the germline ends. CDR3 size: 15 residues. Germline CDR1 and CDR2: LGHNA and YSLEER. This chain's CDR3 is CASRPRVATNEKLFF. In DNA, the CDR3 is TGCGCCAGCAGACCAAGGGTTGCAACTAATGAAAAACTGTTTTTT.

The V and J genes are TRBV2 and TRBJ1-2; D remains unclear. CDR3 length: 13 residues. The V end was cut by 4 bases, the J end by 8 bases, with 14 bases between. Germline V CDR1 and CDR2: SNHLY, FYNNEI. The CDR3 region is CASSVIGSNGYTF. Here the CDR3 DNA reads TGTGCCAGCAGTGTTATAGGGAGCAACGGCTACACCTTC.